This T cell receptor (beta chain) was recorded in a study of T-cell memory formation after mild COVID-19. Germline trimming cut 5 bases from V and 1 base from J; bases unmatched to any gene: 7. Per the germline V gene, CDR1 is KGHSH and CDR2 is LQKENI. This CDR3 is 16 amino acids long. TCRdb itself ran the 5' RACE reads through MiXCR, one entry per CDR3 protein. The profile shows over 60,000 distinct CDR3 sequences, 16% of them singletons. This clonotype occurred a few times. The TCR originated in an adult woman who had mild COVID-19 (a few samples of this study predate the infection). Cell type and time point are not known. The chain recombines TRBV18 with TRBJ2-1, with 8 bases lining up with TRBD1. The sequenced material came from PBMCs or a T cell subset sorted from them (not recorded which). CDR3 nucleotide sequence: TGTGCCAGCTCAGCGTACAGGGGGGAGTCCTACAATGAGCAGTTCTTC. Protein product: CASSAYRGESYNEQFF.